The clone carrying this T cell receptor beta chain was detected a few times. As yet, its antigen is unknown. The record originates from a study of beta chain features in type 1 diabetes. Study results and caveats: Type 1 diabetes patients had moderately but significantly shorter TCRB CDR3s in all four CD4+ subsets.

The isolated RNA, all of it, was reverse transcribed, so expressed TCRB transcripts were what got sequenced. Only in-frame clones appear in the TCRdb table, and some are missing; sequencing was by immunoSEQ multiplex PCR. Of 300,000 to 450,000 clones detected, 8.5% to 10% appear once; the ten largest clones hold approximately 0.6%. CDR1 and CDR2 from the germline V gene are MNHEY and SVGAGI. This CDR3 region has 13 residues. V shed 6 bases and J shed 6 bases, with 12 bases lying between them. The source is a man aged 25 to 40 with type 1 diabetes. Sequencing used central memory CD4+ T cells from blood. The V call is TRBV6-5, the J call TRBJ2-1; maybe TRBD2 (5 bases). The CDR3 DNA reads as TGTGCCAGCAGCCGGGGAATAAGCAATGAGCAGTTCTTC. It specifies CASSRGISNEQFF.